The 31 T cell receptor beta chains presented below share a single source sample, sequenced in a study of blood T cell repertoires in COVID-19. This table comes from immunoSEQ multiplex PCR, and its TCRdb copy is limited to in-frame clones, with some not included. The table lists approximately 220,000 clones, approximately 83% of them singletons. Sample: PBMCs or T cells enriched from blood (not recorded which). All receptors derive from a woman in her thirties or forties who had been exposed to COVID-19.

This clone was detected ten times or more. V usage is TRBV12-5 and J usage is TRBJ1-4; a possible D gene is TRBD1 (6 bases). The CDR3 covers 20 residues. In germline, CDR1 is LGHNT, CDR2 FRNRAP. Trimming shortened V by 7 bases and J by 7 bases, and 34 bases separated the two germline ends. The CDR3 sequence is CASALKPLAGGARFPEKLFF. As DNA, the CDR3 is TGTGCTAGTGCCCTGAAGCCCCTAGCGGGGGGCGCAAGGTTTCCTGAAAAACTGTTTTTT.

The chain recombines TRBV27 with TRBJ1-2; D is unclear. Trimming cost V 0 bases and J 6 bases, with 17 bases left between them. This CDR3 has 16 amino acids. Germline loops: CDR1 MNHEY, CDR2 SMNVEV (reference sequence). In DNA, the CDR3 is TGTGCCAGCAGTTTATCGAAGAGCCCTTCGAGGGATGGCTACACCTTC. Amino acids: CASSLSKSPSRDGYTF.

J is TRBJ2-7 and V is TRBV5-6, with 8 positions matching TRBD1. Germline CDR1 and CDR2: SGHDT and YYEEEE. CDR3 length equals 16 residues. J was trimmed by 0 bases and V by 4 bases; bases with no gene match: 9. CDR3 sequence reads: CASSLLRTGLSYEQYF. The DNA for the CDR3 is TGTGCCAGCAGCCTCCTTCGGACAGGGCTCTCCTACGAGCAGTACTTC.

The CDR3 coding sequence is TGTGCCAGTAGTATAGCGGAATACAGGGCTACAGCTTTCTTT. This encodes CASSIAEYRATAFF. This chain uses TRBV19 with TRBJ1-1; TRBD1 might be the D (6 bases). Germline V gives CDR1 LNHDA, CDR2 SQIVND (reference sequence). The CDR3 has 14 residues. V shed 1 base and J shed 10 bases, with 16 bases lying between them. Full variable domain (missing parts from reference TRBV19 and TRBJ1-1): DGGITQSPKYLFRKEGQNVTLSCEQNLNHDAMYWYRQDPGQGLRLIYYSQIVNDFQKGDIAEGYSVSREKKESFPLTVTSAQKNPTAFYLCASSIAEYRATAFFGQGTRLTVV.

The rearrangement joins TRBV27 to TRBJ1-5; 8 bases line up with TRBD1. Trimming removed 2 bases from V and 7 bases from J; junction bases left unmatched: 7. Germline CDR1 reads MNHEY; CDR2 reads SMNVEV (reference sequence). This CDR3 is built from 15 residues. CDR3 sequence (DNA): TGTGCCAGCAGTTTAGAGTCCCAGGGGGCGCAGCCCCAGCATTTT. Translation gives CASSLESQGAQPQHF.

J is TRBJ2-3 and V is TRBV14, with 8 bases matching TRBD1. The junction had 8 bases not matched to a gene; V was cut back by 6 bases and J by 9 bases. Germline CDR1 reads SGHDN; CDR2 reads FVKESK. CDR3 length: 13 residues. In nucleotides, the CDR3 is TGTGCCAGCAGTCCCGATCGGACAGGGACGCAGTATTTT. Its translation: CASSPDRTGTQYF.

This clone was observed a single time. The V and J genes are TRBV9 and TRBJ2-7; D is possibly TRBD2 (7 bases). From germline, CDR1 is SGDLS and CDR2 YYNGEE. This CDR3 has 15 amino acids. The ends were cut back, 4 bases at V and 0 bases at J, with 14 bases in the middle. The CDR3 coding sequence is TGTGCCAGCAGCCAAGGGGGGGCGCGCTCCTACGAGCAGTACTTC. Protein product: CASSQGGARSYEQYF.

This clone was observed once. The chain couples TRBV21-1 to TRBJ2-3; no check of the table's D call, TRBD2, against the DNA was made. TRBV21-1 is tagged as a pseudogene. This CDR3 has 19 residues. The CDR3 loop reads CASTSSEKSGGSGTDTQYF. In nucleotides, the CDR3 is TGTGCCAGCACCTCCTCGGAAAAAAGCGGGGGGTCGGGCACAGATACGCAGTATTTT.

The V and J genes are TRBV4-1 and TRBJ2-1; 8 bases map to TRBD1. The junction had 6 bases not matched to a gene; V was cut back by 0 bases and J by 2 bases. Germline values: CDR1 MGHRA, CDR2 YSYEKL. The CDR3 sequence is 17 residues long. The CDR3 DNA reads as TGCGCCAGCAGCCAAGATACGGGGACAGGACCCTACAATGAGCAGTTCTTC. Its protein is CASSQDTGTGPYNEQFF.

J is TRBJ2-3 and V is TRBV9; 8 bases are a match to TRBD1. J lost 0 bases, V lost 3 bases, and 6 bases had no gene match. CDR3 length: 16 amino acids. From germline, CDR1 is SGDLS and CDR2 YYNGEE. In nucleotides, the CDR3 is TGTGCCAGCAGCGCCGACAGGGGTGGGAGCACAGATACGCAGTATTTT. This encodes CASSADRGGSTDTQYF.

V is TRBV6-5 and J is TRBJ1-3; 10 bases map to TRBD1. V was clipped by 6 bases and J by 5 bases; unmatched bases: 4. Germline CDR1 and CDR2: MNHEY and SVGAGI. CDR3 length: 14 amino acids. For the CDR3, the DNA is TGTGCCAGCAGCACGACAGGGGGCAGAAACACCATATATTTT. Amino acid sequence: CASSTTGGRNTIYF.

The chain recombines TRBV3-1 (or the pseudogene TRBV3-2) with TRBJ1-1; TRBD1 aligns across 10 bases. CDR1 is LGHDT and CDR2 is YNNKEL in the germline V gene (reference sequence). CDR3 length equals 16 residues. V was pared by 6 bases and J by 0 bases, with 7 bases of the junction left unmatched. The CDR3 is CASSDRGRGVNTEAFF. CDR3 in DNA: TGTGCCAGCAGTGACAGGGGGCGAGGGGTGAACACTGAAGCTTTCTTT.

J is TRBJ2-1 and V is TRBV4-2; 8 positions agree with TRBD2. The CDR3 loop spans 15 amino acids. V was pared by 4 bases and J by 1 base, with 3 bases of the junction left unmatched. Germline CDR1 is LGHNA and CDR2 is YNFKEQ. The CDR3 region is CASSPGGQSYNEQFF. For the CDR3, the DNA is TGTGCCAGCAGCCCGGGGGGGCAATCCTACAATGAGCAGTTCTTC.

The chain uses TRBV30 and TRBJ1-2; TRBD1 agrees at 7 bases. The CDR3 is made up of 15 amino acids. V was clipped by 2 bases and J by 7 bases; unmatched bases: 13. Germline-derived CDR1 and CDR2 are GTSNPN and SVGIG (reference sequence). CDR3 loop: CAWSRGTASLSGYTF. The DNA for the CDR3 is TGTGCCTGGAGTCGAGGGACAGCCTCCCTTTCTGGCTACACCTTC.

The chain combines TRBV28 with TRBJ2-5; maybe TRBD1 (6 bases). Trimming took 5 bases from V and 1 from J, leaving 8 bases between them. CDR1 and CDR2 (germline): MDHEN, SYDVKM. This CDR3 contains 13 residues. The DNA for the CDR3 is TGTGCCAGCAGTCAGGGGTTCCAAGAGACCCAGTACTTC. It yields the protein CASSQGFQETQYF.

The chain is built from TRBV6-5 and TRBJ1-6, with a possible D match to TRBD1 (6 bases). The CDR3 consists of 12 residues. V was shortened by 3 bases and J by 16 bases, with 13 bases between the two germline ends. Germline assignment: CDR1 MNHEY and CDR2 SVGAGI. The CDR3 DNA is TGTGCCAGCAGTTATGCCCAGGGGAATCTCCACTTT. Protein product: CASSYAQGNLHF.

The gene calls are TRBV4-3 and TRBJ1-5, with no clear D. V shed 3 bases and J shed 7 bases, with 10 bases lying between them. Germline assignment: CDR1 LGHNA and CDR2 YSLEER. CDR3 length: 13 residues. DNA for the CDR3: TGCGCCAGCAGCCAGGCGGCGGGACAGCCCCAGCATTTT. Protein product: CASSQAAGQPQHF.

The V call is TRBV6-5, the J call TRBJ1-6, with 8 bases lining up with TRBD1. The CDR3 runs 16 residues. From germline, CDR1 is MNHEY and CDR2 SVGAGI. V was clipped by 3 bases and J by 6 bases; unmatched bases: 7. The CDR3 sequence: CASSYTADRVNSPLHF. The CDR3 DNA is TGTGCCAGCAGTTATACCGCGGACAGGGTTAATTCACCCCTCCACTTT.

The CDR3 loop reads CSVLEGDEQYF. The CDR3 nucleotides read TGCAGCGTCCTAGAGGGGGACGAGCAGTACTTC. The chain couples TRBV29-1 to TRBJ2-7, with D perhaps matching TRBD1 (6 bases). Trimming took 6 bases from V and 5 from J, leaving 11 bases between them. Germline V gives CDR1 SQVTM, CDR2 ANQGSEA. The CDR3 is made up of 11 amino acids.

The chain joins TRBV18 to TRBJ2-7; D not certain. Trimming took off 1 base at V and 6 bases at J, with 10 bases between the two ends. This CDR3 has 13 residues. CDR1 and CDR2 (germline): KGHSH, LQKENI. The CDR3 DNA sequence: TGTGCCAGCTCACCACTTCGGTCAGGCGAGCAGTACTTC. Its protein product is CASSPLRSGEQYF.

The J gene is TRBJ2-1, the V gene TRBV27, with 9 nucleotides matching TRBD1. The CDR3 totals 15 residues. J gave up 8 bases and V 0 bases, and 5 bases lay outside the gene matches. Per germline, CDR1 MNHEY and CDR2 SMNVEV (reference sequence). The CDR3 coding sequence is TGTGCCAGCAGTTTATCCTGGACAGGGGACTATGAGCAGTTCTTC. It encodes CASSLSWTGDYEQFF.

The V gene is TRBV9, the J gene TRBJ1-2; 8 nucleotides agree with TRBD1. The CDR3 covers 14 residues. CDR1 is SGDLS and CDR2 is YYNGEE in the germline V gene. J lost 3 bases, V lost 4 bases, and 5 bases had no gene match. CDR3 protein: CASSPSTGDYGYTF. CDR3 in DNA: TGTGCCAGCAGCCCATCGACAGGGGACTATGGCTACACCTTC.

This clone was seen once. The chain has TRBV10-3 and TRBJ2-7; D is undetermined. Germline CDR1 and CDR2: ENHRY and SYGVKD. The germline V and J ends were trimmed by 4 bases and 10 bases, with 20 bases remaining between them. The CDR3 runs to 14 residues. The CDR3 protein is CAISASVRSSNQYF. In DNA, the CDR3 is TGTGCCATCAGTGCATCCGTCAGGTCGAGTAACCAGTACTTC.

This sequence joins TRBV4-1 and TRBJ2-1; 12 bases match TRBD1. Per germline, CDR1 MGHRA and CDR2 YSYEKL. The CDR3 sequence is 16 residues long. The V and J ends lost 1 base and 6 bases, in that order; junction bases with no gene match: 4. The CDR3 DNA is TGCGCCAGCAGCCAAGCGAGGGGACAGGGGGCCAATGAGCAGTTCTTC. Amino acid sequence: CASSQARGQGANEQFF.

The chain employs TRBV4-1 and TRBJ1-3; TRBD1 aligns across 8 bases. V lost 1 base to trimming and J lost 4 bases; unmatched junction nucleotides: 6. Germline values: CDR1 MGHRA, CDR2 YSYEKL. The CDR3 length is 16 residues. The DNA for the CDR3 is TGCGCCAGCAGCCAAGCAGGGGGCCCCCCAGGAAACACCATATATTTT. This translates into CASSQAGGPPGNTIYF.

The V gene is TRBV27, the J gene TRBJ1-1; tentative D call: TRBD1 (6 bases). The CDR3 covers 15 residues. Trimming left V 1 base short and J 0 bases short, with 9 bases between. Germline CDR1 MNHEY, CDR2 SMNVEV (reference sequence). CDR3 amino acids: CASSLWGPMNTEAFF. The CDR3, as DNA: TGTGCCAGCAGTTTATGGGGGCCCATGAACACTGAAGCTTTCTTT.

The chain joins TRBV7-2 to TRBJ1-2; maybe TRBD1 (5 bases). From germline, CDR1 is SGHTA and CDR2 FQGNSA. Trimming cost V 5 bases and J 2 bases, with 9 bases left between them. There are 13 residues in the CDR3. The CDR3 bases are TGTGCCAGCAGCACCCAGGGAAACTATGGCTACACCTTC. Its translation: CASSTQGNYGYTF.

The V call is TRBV6-1, the J call TRBJ2-7, with 9 bases identical to TRBD1. Germline V gene sequence: CDR1 MNHNS, CDR2 SASEGT. The V and J ends lost 3 bases and 3 bases, in that order; junction bases with no gene match: 6. CDR3 length: 15 residues. CDR3 in DNA: TGTGCCAGCAGTGATTGGGGACAGGGTCTCTACGAGCAGTACTTC. Its translation: CASSDWGQGLYEQYF.

This chain links TRBV4-1 with TRBJ1-1; a weak D match, TRBD1 (5 bases). The CDR3 runs 16 residues. V shed 0 bases and J shed 4 bases, with 15 bases lying between them. Per germline, CDR1 MGHRA and CDR2 YSYEKL. DNA for the CDR3: TGCGCCAGCAGCCAAGATTCAGCGGGGCTCGGCACTGAAGCTTTCTTT. Translation: CASSQDSAGLGTEAFF.

As regards this clone: The DNA is omitted, as the CDR3 cannot be located on it reliably, and the CDR3 follows TCRdb's listing. V gene TRBV5-1 combines with J gene TRBJ2-1; no check of the table's D call, TRBD2, against the DNA was made. Germline loops: CDR1 SGHRS, CDR2 YFSETQ. The CDR3 adds up to 12 amino acids, both ends counted. The chain's CDR3 is CASSLVGRGALF.

This clone occurred a few times. V gene TRBV5-1 combines with J gene TRBJ2-5; D is unresolved. This CDR3 has 14 residues. V gave up 0 bases and J gave up 5 bases, with 11 bases separating them. Germline V CDR1 and CDR2: SGHRS, YFSETQ. DNA for the CDR3: TGCGCCAGCAGCTTGGACTCCACCTCCGAGACCCAGTACTTC. Encoded protein: CASSLDSTSETQYF.